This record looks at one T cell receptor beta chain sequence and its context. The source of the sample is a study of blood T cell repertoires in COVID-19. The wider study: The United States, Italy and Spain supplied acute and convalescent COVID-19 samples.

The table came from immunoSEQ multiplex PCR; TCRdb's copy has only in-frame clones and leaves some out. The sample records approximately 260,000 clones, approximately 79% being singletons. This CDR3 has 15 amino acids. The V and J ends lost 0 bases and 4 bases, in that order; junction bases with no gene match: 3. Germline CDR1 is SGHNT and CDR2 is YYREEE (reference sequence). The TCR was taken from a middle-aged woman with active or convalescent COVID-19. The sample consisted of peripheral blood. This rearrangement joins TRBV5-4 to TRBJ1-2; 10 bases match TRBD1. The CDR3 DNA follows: TGTGCCAGCAGCTTGGGGGGGACAGGGGTCTATGGCTACACCTTC. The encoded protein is CASSLGGTGVYGYTF. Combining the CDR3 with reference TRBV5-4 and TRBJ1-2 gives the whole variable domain ETGVTQSPTHLIKTRGQQVTLRCSSQSGHNTVSWYQQALGQGPQFIFQYYREEENGRGNFPPRFSGLQFPNYSSELNVNALELDDSALYLCASSLGGTGVYGYTFGSGTRLTVV.